A single sample gave rise to the 11 T cell receptor beta chains below, sequenced in a study of lung T cells in sarcoidosis with Löfgren's syndrome. TCRdb re-called the reads with MiXCR, one entry per CDR3 protein. The repertoire has around 21,000 distinct CDR3 sequences, less than 25% of them found once; the top ten carry approximately 4%. Sequences were obtained from CD4+ T cells from PBMCs. These receptors were taken from a human donor with sarcoidosis (Löfgren's syndrome or another form), or a control subject (not recorded which).

This CDR3 is CASRDEGAGNEQFF. The CDR3 DNA is TGTGCCAGCAGGGACGAAGGGGCGGGGAATGAGCAGTTCTTC. The chain joins TRBV12-3 or TRBV12-4 to TRBJ2-1, with D perhaps matching TRBD2 (6 bases). This CDR3 has 14 residues. The ends were cut back, 6 bases at V and 7 bases at J, with 16 bases in the middle.

The sample holds many counts of this clonotype. This chain links TRBV7-9 with TRBJ2-5; no clear D gene. Germline V lookup: CDR1 SEHNR, CDR2 FQNEAQ (reference sequence). V was shortened by 1 base and J by 1 base, with 16 bases between the two germline ends. The CDR3 runs to 17 residues. CDR3 amino acids: CASSLGRWRGIQETQYF. The CDR3 DNA follows: TGTGCCAGCAGCTTAGGAAGATGGAGAGGAATCCAAGAGACCCAGTACTTC.

In the case of this clonotype: This may come from a read error, since a much larger clone is one base off. The V call is TRBV7-3, the J call TRBJ2-3; TRBD2 agrees at 11 bases. Germline V gene sequence: CDR1 SGHTA, CDR2 FQGTGA. With 5 bases clipped from V and 4 bases from J, the junction kept 8 bases outside the gene matches. CDR3 length equals 16 residues. The CDR3 reads CASSLTSGGGADTQYF. CDR3 DNA: TGTGCCAGCAGCCTTACTAGCGGGGGTGGCGCAGATACGCAGTATTTT.

As for this clonotype: This could be a read error, since a much larger clone is one nucleotide away. This rearrangement joins TRBV7-2 to TRBJ2-5, with 7 nucleotides matching TRBD1. Per the germline V gene, CDR1 is SGHTA and CDR2 is FQGNSA. The CDR3 contains 15 residues. CDR3 bases: TGTGCCGGCAGCTCGGGACAGCTTTCCCAAGAGACCCAGTACTTC. Protein product: CAGSSGQLSQETQYF.

This clonotype showed up many times. V usage is TRBV11-2 and J usage is TRBJ2-7; D remains unclear. Trimming removed 5 bases from V and 0 bases from J, with 11 bases in between. Germline loops: CDR1 SGHAT, CDR2 FQNNGV. The CDR3 has 14 amino acids. In DNA form, the CDR3 reads TGTGCCAGCAGCGAGGACCGATCCTCCTACGAGCAGTACTTC. Translation: CASSEDRSSYEQYF.

Regarding this clonotype: A junction end diverges from the germline sequence, so it may reflect a read error. The V gene is TRBV4-2, the J gene TRBJ1-3; D may be TRBD1 (6 bases). Germline CDR1 LGHNA, CDR2 YNFKEQ. The CDR3 is made up of 16 amino acids. The CDR3 sequence: CASSQSGTLPGNAIYF. In nucleotides, the CDR3 is TGTGCCAGCAGCCAATCGGGGACACTCCCTGGAAACGCCATATATTTT.

On this clonotype itself: Relative to the germline gene, one junction end is altered; a read error may explain this. This rearrangement joins TRBV6-1 to TRBJ2-3; D possibly matches TRBD1 or TRBD2 (5 bases each). Germline CDR1 is MNHNS and CDR2 is SASEGT. The CDR3 is made up of 16 amino acids. The CDR3 region is CAGSNPGSLSTDTQYF. The CDR3 DNA reads TGTGCCGGCAGTAACCCAGGGAGTCTTAGCACAGATACGCAGTATTTT.

Judged by abundance, this clonotype is medium-sized. The chain combines TRBV6-1 with TRBJ1-1, with D uncertain. Germline V gives CDR1 MNHNS, CDR2 SASEGT. V was clipped by 3 bases and J by 0 bases, with 5 bases between them. This CDR3 region has 13 residues. The CDR3, as DNA: TGTGCCAGCAGTGACCCATTGAACACTGAAGCTTTCTTT. Its protein product is CASSDPLNTEAFF.

This clonotype was found many times. This chain uses TRBV7-6 with TRBJ2-3; 7 nucleotides match TRBD1. V gave up 4 bases and J gave up 3 bases; unmatched junction bases: 1. The germline gives CDR1 SGHVS, CDR2 FNYEAQ. The CDR3 runs to 13 residues. The CDR3 region is CASSSQGTDTQYF. The CDR3 DNA is TGTGCCAGCAGCTCACAGGGGACAGATACGCAGTATTTT. The variable domain in full, with the rest retrieved from reference TRBV7-6 and TRBJ2-3, is GAGVSQSPRYKVTKRGQDVALRCDPISGHVSLYWYRQALGQGPEFLTYFNYEAQQDKSGLPNDRFSAERPEGSISTLTIQRTEQRDSAMYRCASSSQGTDTQYFGPGTRLTVL.

This clonotype appeared a few times. A clone one base away is much larger, so this may be a read error. The V call is TRBV11-3, the J call TRBJ2-1; a weak D match, TRBD2 (5 bases). CDR3 length: 15 residues. Germline V gives CDR1 SGHNT, CDR2 YENEEA. V lost 1 base and J 4 bases, leaving 11 bases between the germline ends. The CDR3, as DNA: TGTGCCAGCAGCTTAGGCGGGCCGAGTTACAATGAGCAGTTCTTC. It specifies CASSLGGPSYNEQFF.

This clonotype was counted ten times or more. The chain uses TRBV19 and TRBJ2-7, with D perhaps matching TRBD1 (6 bases). The ends were cut back, 2 bases at V and 4 bases at J, with 15 bases in the middle. Germline V gene data show CDR1 as LNHDA and CDR2 as SQIVND (reference sequence). This CDR3 has 15 amino acids. CDR3 in DNA: TGTGCCAGTAGTATAACCCGACAGGCCTTTTACGAGCAGTACTTC. Its translation is CASSITRQAFYEQYF.